Listed here are 13 T cell receptor beta chains from one sample, sequenced in a study of T cells in Graves' hyperthyroidism and ophthalmopathy. Amplified TCR beta CDR3 regions derived from RNA transcripts. The primer set for the first-round RT-PCR of the TCR CDR3 was HTBI. From the multiplex PCR reads, TCRdb called clonotypes with MiXCR, one entry per CDR3 protein. The table shows 490,000 or so distinct CDR3 sequences, with 46% occurring only once. The source material was peripheral blood or thyroid tissue (not recorded which). The receptors derive from an adult woman with Graves' disease, either hyperthyroidism or ophthalmopathy (not recorded which).

This clonotype was seen at least ten times. A junction end diverges from the germline sequence, so it may reflect a read error. J is TRBJ1-1 and V is TRBV12-3 or TRBV12-4; no clear D. The CDR3 runs to 14 residues. CDR3 region: CASSLAGTNTEAFF. CDR3 nucleotide sequence: TGTGCCAGCAGCTTAGCCGGCACGAACACTGAAGCTTTCTTT.

The V call is TRBV29-1, the J call TRBJ2-6; D is possibly TRBD1 or TRBD2 (5 bases each). The V end was cut by 0 bases, the J end by 2 bases, with 8 bases between. CDR1 is SQVTM, CDR2 ANQGSEA, per germline. The length of the CDR3 is 15 residues. The CDR3 protein is CSVEDLGAGANVLTF. Written as DNA, the CDR3 is TGCAGCGTTGAAGATTTGGGGGCTGGGGCCAACGTCCTGACTTTC.

CDR3 sequence reads: CASSPGTVIIEAFF. The CDR3 bases are TGTGCCAGCAGCCCCGGGACAGTTATTATTGAAGCTTTCTTT. This chain uses TRBV7-9 with TRBJ1-1; 7 bases align to TRBD1. The junction had 10 bases not matched to a gene; V was cut back by 5 bases and J by 7 bases. Germline loops: CDR1 SEHNR, CDR2 FQNEAQ (reference sequence). This CDR3 is built from 14 residues. Using reference TRBV7-9 and TRBJ1-1 for the parts outside the CDR3, the full variable domain is DTGVSQNPRHKITKRGQNVTFRCDPISEHNRLYWYRQTLGQGPEFLTYFQNEAQLEKSRLLSDRFSAERPKGSFSTLEIQRTEQGDSAMYLCASSPGTVIIEAFFGQGTRLTVV.

The rearrangement links TRBV2 to TRBJ1-4, with a tentative D call TRBD1 (5 bases). The CDR3 has 12 amino acids. V gave up 7 bases and J gave up 7 bases, with 10 bases separating them. CDR1 and CDR2 (germline): SNHLY, FYNNEI. The CDR3 loop reads CASTGTREKLFF. The CDR3 bases are TGTGCCAGCACCGGGACGCGTGAAAAACTGTTTTTT.

This clonotype occurred a few times. The CDR3 reads CATSEGGQNNQPQHF. CDR3 DNA sequence: TGTGCCACCAGTGAGGGGGGACAGAACAATCAGCCCCAGCATTTT. The V call is TRBV24-1, the J call TRBJ1-5; TRBD1 aligns across 7 bases. Per the germline V gene, CDR1 is KGHDR and CDR2 is SFDVKD. Germline trimming cut 4 bases from V and 3 bases from J; bases unmatched to any gene: 5. CDR3 size: 15 residues.

The V call is TRBV7-9, the J call TRBJ2-5; 12 nucleotides match TRBD2. The junction had 14 bases not matched to a gene; V was cut back by 1 base and J by 2 bases. This CDR3 region has 20 residues. Germline CDR1 SEHNR, CDR2 FQNEAQ (reference sequence). Written as DNA, the CDR3 is TGTGCCAGCAGCTTAGGACTAGCGGGGGCCAGACGTCCCCTTCAAGAGACCCAGTACTTC. It specifies CASSLGLAGARRPLQETQYF.

This clonotype occurred a few times. The J gene is TRBJ2-2, the V gene TRBV2, with 8 positions matching TRBD2. The J segment lost 8 bases and the V segment lost 5 bases, leaving 10 bases of the junction unmatched. The CDR3 totals 15 residues. Looked up from germline, CDR1 is SNHLY and CDR2 is FYNNEI. CDR3 protein: CASSYPGGADGELFF. CDR3 in DNA: TGTGCCAGCAGTTATCCCGGGGGGGCGGATGGGGAGCTGTTTTTT.

This clonotype was counted many times. This sequence joins TRBV29-1 and TRBJ1-1, with 7 positions matching TRBD1. The V and J ends lost 7 bases and 0 bases, in that order; junction bases with no gene match: 11. Germline loops: CDR1 SQVTM, CDR2 ANQGSEA. The CDR3 extends over 15 amino acids. This CDR3 reads CSAPPLTGLNTEAFF. The CDR3 coding sequence is TGCAGCGCTCCTCCCCTGACAGGGTTGAACACTGAAGCTTTCTTT.

This clonotype turned up a few times. The chain uses TRBV3-1 and TRBJ1-4; TRBD1 matches at 10 bases. Germline lookup yields CDR1 LGHDT and CDR2 YNNKEL (reference sequence). V lost 6 bases, J lost 5 bases, and 3 bases stayed unmatched. The CDR3 contains 14 residues. CDR3 coding DNA: TGTGCCAGCAGACTGGACAGGGGGAATGAAAAACTGTTTTTT. As protein: CASRLDRGNEKLFF.

CDR3: CASSLVAGGLTGELFF. The CDR3 DNA is TGTGCCAGCAGCTTAGTAGCGGGAGGGCTGACCGGGGAGCTGTTTTTT. The V and J genes are TRBV7-6 and TRBJ2-2; 11 nucleotides match TRBD2. Germline assignment: CDR1 SGHVS and CDR2 FNYEAQ. The length of the CDR3 is 16 residues. With 1 base clipped from V and 5 bases from J, the junction kept 3 bases outside the gene matches.

This clonotype was recorded many times. V gene TRBV20-1 combines with J gene TRBJ1-5; perhaps TRBD1 as D (5 bases). CDR3 length: 14 residues. The V and J ends lost 5 bases and 5 bases respectively, with 16 bases between them. Germline V gives CDR1 DFQATT, CDR2 SNEGSKA (reference sequence). The CDR3 spells CSARPQGGDQPQHF. The CDR3 nucleotides read TGCAGTGCTCGACCCCAGGGAGGCGATCAGCCCCAGCATTTT.

This clonotype occurred many times. V usage is TRBV20-1 and J usage is TRBJ1-1; 7 nucleotides align to TRBD1. Per the germline V gene, CDR1 is DFQATT and CDR2 is SNEGSKA (reference sequence). The junction had 7 bases not matched to a gene; V was cut back by 4 bases and J by 5 bases. There are 13 residues in the CDR3. The CDR3 here is CSAIAGGNTEAFF. CDR3 bases: TGCAGTGCTATTGCAGGGGGGAATACTGAAGCTTTCTTT.

This clonotype has a count of ten or more. The chain combines TRBV24-1 with TRBJ2-5, with 12 bases that match TRBD2. CDR1 is KGHDR and CDR2 is SFDVKD in the germline V gene. The J segment lost 5 bases and the V segment lost 4 bases, leaving 7 bases of the junction unmatched. This CDR3 region has 16 residues. The DNA of the CDR3 is TGTGCCACCAGTGACCATGGACTAGCGGGAACGGAGACCCAGTACTTC. Translating gives CATSDHGLAGTETQYF.